This entry is about one T cell receptor beta chain. This clonotype was counted a few times. No cognate antigen has been identified for it. No base-level quality is on record; no much larger clone is a single base apart. The library was produced with PCR. Data came from an Illumina HiSeq 2500. TCR libraries were prepared with molecular barcoding, using unique molecular identifiers to normalize TCRbeta repertoire quantification. TCRdb reworked the public reads: Q25 trimming with fastp, MiXCR clone assembly, productive beta chains retained. CDR3 protein duplicates are merged, each entry listing the most common genes and DNA. The sample table contains roughly 310,000 distinct CDR3 sequences; only one count was recorded for over 20% of them. The ten largest clones capture 11% of the sample. These data originate in a study of T-cell reconstitution after alpha-beta-depleted transplantation in children (TCRdb year 2016). Regarding the research as a whole: Using TCR repertoire profiling, the study followed T-cell immune reconstitution in a quantitative way in children after TCRalphabeta/CD19-depleted allogeneic hematopoietic cell transplantation. Overall study results and their limits: The apparently early alphabetaT-cell count recovery about two months after transplant was reportedly dependent on only several hundred rapidly expanded clones derived from non-depleted graft cells. Over subsequent months, a decline in hyperexpanded clone frequencies was noted, and after one year, T-cell counts and TCRbeta diversity were mostly ascribed to newly produced T cells. In some patients, the high TCRbeta diversity seen at day 60 was put down to recipient T cells and intrathymic progenitors that had survived conditioning.

The CDR3 runs 12 amino acids, cysteine and phenylalanine included. CDR3 DNA is the only sequence kept; it has 36 bases, read in frame from the first base. According to the germline V gene (reference sequence), CDR1 reads DFQATT and CDR2 reads SNEGSKA. V is shortened by 3 bases, J by 5 bases, and the region joining them spans 5 bases. The treatment or condition label here, explained by the study, means: allogeneic hematopoietic cell transplantation with graft depleted of TCRalphabeta T cells and CD19 B cells. TCRalphabeta/CD19-depleted allogeneic hematopoietic cell grafts were given to the transplant recipients, all of whom were children.

The sequence was collected from a male patient under 18 who had a stem cell transplant for acute lymphoblastic leukemia, so the T cells may come from the graft donor. The sample here was PBMCs, mostly from graft donor cells, taken 180 days after TCRalphabeta/CD19-depleted stem cell transplant. The chain uses TRBV20-1 and TRBJ1-6, with no confidently assigned D gene. This receptor carries the CDR3 CSAREDNSPLHF. The DNA sequence reads TGCAGTGCTAGGGAGGATAATTCACCCCTCCACTTT.